A selection of T cell receptor beta chains follows, all from one sample in a study of Graves' ophthalmopathy and Graves' hyperthyroidism. One entry per CDR3 protein results from TCRdb running MiXCR on the multiplex PCR reads. The table records a few hundred thousand distinct CDR3 sequences, roughly 15% of them present only once. The sequencing input was peripheral blood. The receptors derive from an adult woman with stable Graves' hyperthyroidism. Both conserved end residues are part of each CDR3. Each record gives: V gene, J gene, clone size, D gene, CDR3 DNA, CDR3 protein. The D gene is left open where the match is weak. Not every row has a clone size; where given, it reads once, few, many or a size class.

v_call: TRBV3-1; j_call: TRBJ2-5; clone_size: .; d_call: .; cdr3_nt: TGTGCCAGCGCCAGGAACGGCGTCCGGGAGACCCAGTACTTC; cdr3_aa: CASARNGVRETQYF
v_call: TRBV29-1; j_call: TRBJ1-1; clone_size: many; d_call: .; cdr3_nt: TGCAGCGTTGAATGGACAGAGAACACTGAAGCTTTCTTT; cdr3_aa: CSVEWTENTEAFF
v_call: TRBV7-8; j_call: TRBJ2-5; clone_size: many; d_call: TRBD2; cdr3_nt: TGTGCCAGCAGCCCCAGGGGAAGGCTAGCGGGAGGGGAGACCCAGTACTTC; cdr3_aa: CASSPRGRLAGGETQYF
v_call: TRBV12-3/TRBV12-4; j_call: TRBJ2-5; clone_size: many; d_call: .; cdr3_nt: TGTGCCAGCCGGGACGGCAACCAAGAGACCCAGTACTTC; cdr3_aa: CASRDGNQETQYF
v_call: TRBV9; j_call: TRBJ2-2; clone_size: many; d_call: TRBD2; cdr3_nt: TGTGCCAGCAGCGTAGAAAAAGCGGGAGGGTCGACCGGGGAGCTGTTTTTT; cdr3_aa: CASSVEKAGGSTGELFF
v_call: TRBV28; j_call: TRBJ2-5; clone_size: many; d_call: .; cdr3_nt: TGTGCCAGCAGGGGCAGGGGATTTCAAGAGACCCAGTACTTC; cdr3_aa: CASRGRGFQETQYF
v_call: TRBV30; j_call: TRBJ2-2; clone_size: .; d_call: TRBD2; cdr3_nt: TGTGCCTGGAGTGTACTAGCGGCCGGGTCCCGGGAGCTGTGTTTT; cdr3_aa: CAWSVLAAGSRELCF
v_call: TRBV4-1; j_call: TRBJ2-7; clone_size: many; d_call: .; cdr3_nt: TGCGCCAGCAGCCAAGAGGCGGGCAGTTACTACGAGCAGTACTTC; cdr3_aa: CASSQEAGSYYEQYF
v_call: TRBV6-2/TRBV6-3; j_call: TRBJ1-1; clone_size: many; d_call: .; cdr3_nt: TGTGCCAGCAGTTACGGTCAGCAAAACACTGAAGCTTTCTTT; cdr3_aa: CASSYGQQNTEAFF
v_call: TRBV2; j_call: TRBJ2-2; clone_size: many; d_call: .; cdr3_nt: TGTGCCAGCAGCCAAAAAACAGGGCCCGGGGAGCTGTTTTTT; cdr3_aa: CASSQKTGPGELFF
v_call: TRBV4-1; j_call: TRBJ2-2; clone_size: many; d_call: .; cdr3_nt: TGCGCCAGCAGCCAAGATCCGACTAGCGGGGAGCTGTTTTTT; cdr3_aa: CASSQDPTSGELFF
v_call: TRBV6-1; j_call: TRBJ2-6; clone_size: many; d_call: .; cdr3_nt: TGTGCCAGCAGTGCTCGCTTCTCTGGGGCCAACGTCCTGACTTTC; cdr3_aa: CASSARFSGANVLTF
v_call: TRBV7-9; j_call: TRBJ1-2; clone_size: many; d_call: TRBD1; cdr3_nt: TGTGCCAGCAGCATACCGACAGGGGCTAACTATGGCTACACCTTC; cdr3_aa: CASSIPTGANYGYTF
v_call: TRBV28; j_call: TRBJ1-5; clone_size: many; d_call: .; cdr3_nt: TGTGCCAGCAGTCCCGGGGGTCAGCCCCAGCATTTT; cdr3_aa: CASSPGGQPQHF
v_call: TRBV28; j_call: TRBJ1-1; clone_size: many; d_call: .; cdr3_nt: TGTGCCAGCAGTTTAAGGCTGACCAACACTGAAGCTTTCTTT; cdr3_aa: CASSLRLTNTEAFF
v_call: TRBV5-1; j_call: TRBJ2-7; clone_size: many; d_call: .; cdr3_nt: TGCGCCAGCAGCTTGTATGACTACGAGCAGTACTTC; cdr3_aa: CASSLYDYEQYF
v_call: TRBV20-1; j_call: TRBJ2-7; clone_size: many; d_call: TRBD1; cdr3_nt: TGCAGTGCTAGGTCGTCCAGGGGGCTACCGTCCTACGAGCAGTACTTC; cdr3_aa: CSARSSRGLPSYEQYF
v_call: TRBV6-5; j_call: TRBJ2-7; clone_size: many; d_call: TRBD1; cdr3_nt: TGTGCCAGCAGTTCGACAGGGGGCGGGGTGGAGCAGTACTTC; cdr3_aa: CASSSTGGGVEQYF
v_call: TRBV28; j_call: TRBJ2-7; clone_size: .; d_call: .; cdr3_nt: TGTGCCAGCAGCCCGAGGGGTTTTTCCTCCTACGAGCAGTACTTC; cdr3_aa: CASSPRGFSSYEQYF
v_call: TRBV28; j_call: TRBJ2-2; clone_size: many; d_call: .; cdr3_nt: TGTGCCGGACGGGGCGGCGGAGGCACCGGGGAGCTGTTTTTT; cdr3_aa: CAGRGGGGTGELFF
v_call: TRBV28; j_call: TRBJ1-1; clone_size: many; d_call: .; cdr3_nt: TGTGCCAGCAGGCGGATTGGGGGTCGGTTGAACACTGAAGCTTTCTTT; cdr3_aa: CASRRIGGRLNTEAFF
v_call: TRBV4-2; j_call: TRBJ2-5; clone_size: few; d_call: TRBD1; cdr3_nt: TGTGCCAGCAGCCAAGTGGGACAGGGGGCAGAGACCCAGTACTTC; cdr3_aa: CASSQVGQGAETQYF
v_call: TRBV6-2/TRBV6-3; j_call: TRBJ2-6; clone_size: many; d_call: .; cdr3_nt: TGTGCCAGCAGTCCCCCGGGCTCTGGGGCCAACGTCCTGACTTTC; cdr3_aa: CASSPPGSGANVLTF
v_call: TRBV5-1; j_call: TRBJ2-6; clone_size: many; d_call: .; cdr3_nt: TGCGCCAGCAGCTTGGACTGGGCCAACGTCCTGACTTTC; cdr3_aa: CASSLDWANVLTF
v_call: TRBV12-3/TRBV12-4; j_call: TRBJ1-2; clone_size: many; d_call: .; cdr3_nt: TGTGCCAGCAGACATGGGCAGGGCGAGTATGGCTACACCTTC; cdr3_aa: CASRHGQGEYGYTF
v_call: TRBV29-1; j_call: TRBJ2-5; clone_size: many; d_call: TRBD2; cdr3_nt: TGCAGCGTTGACCGGCGGGAGGGCCCCCAAGAGACCCAGTACTTC; cdr3_aa: CSVDRREGPQETQYF
v_call: TRBV2; j_call: TRBJ2-5; clone_size: many; d_call: .; cdr3_nt: TGTGCCAGCAGTGAAAGTTACGCGGGAGAGACCCAGTACTTC; cdr3_aa: CASSESYAGETQYF
v_call: TRBV14; j_call: TRBJ1-1; clone_size: many; d_call: .; cdr3_nt: TGTGCCAGCAGCCCTCGAAGTCTGAACACTGAAGCTTTCTTT; cdr3_aa: CASSPRSLNTEAFF
v_call: TRBV30; j_call: TRBJ1-2; clone_size: many; d_call: .; cdr3_nt: TGTGCCTGGAGTCTGGCTACTGGATATGGCTACACCTTC; cdr3_aa: CAWSLATGYGYTF
v_call: TRBV15; j_call: TRBJ2-5; clone_size: many; d_call: .; cdr3_nt: TGTGCCACCAGCAGAGATTCGGGACCTGGGGGCCAAGAGACCCAGTACTTC; cdr3_aa: CATSRDSGPGGQETQYF
v_call: TRBV10-1; j_call: TRBJ1-1; clone_size: few; d_call: .; cdr3_nt: TGCGCCAGCAGTGATTGGGTTTCAGCTTTCTTT; cdr3_aa: CASSDWVSAFF
v_call: TRBV28; j_call: TRBJ1-1; clone_size: .; d_call: .; cdr3_nt: TGTGCCAGCAGTACCAAGAGGGGGTTTGAGGACACTGAAGCTTTCTTT; cdr3_aa: CASSTKRGFEDTEAFF
v_call: TRBV4-1; j_call: TRBJ1-5; clone_size: many; d_call: .; cdr3_nt: TGCGCCAGCAGCCACAATCCCCCCGGGACGGACAATCAGCCCCAGCATTTT; cdr3_aa: CASSHNPPGTDNQPQHF
v_call: TRBV7-8; j_call: TRBJ1-5; clone_size: many; d_call: .; cdr3_nt: TGTGCCAGCAGCTCCGGGCCCCTGGGCAATCAGCCCCAGCATTTT; cdr3_aa: CASSSGPLGNQPQHF
v_call: TRBV5-1; j_call: TRBJ2-2; clone_size: many; d_call: .; cdr3_nt: TGCGCCAGCAGCGCGACAGGCGCTAAGAACACCGGGGAGCTGTTTTTT; cdr3_aa: CASSATGAKNTGELFF
v_call: TRBV28; j_call: TRBJ2-5; clone_size: many; d_call: TRBD1; cdr3_nt: TGTGCCAGCTCATCCACCGGGACAGGGATTATTGAGACCCAGTACTTC; cdr3_aa: CASSSTGTGIIETQYF
v_call: TRBV6-2/TRBV6-3; j_call: TRBJ1-5; clone_size: many; d_call: .; cdr3_nt: TGTGCCAGCTCCTCGGGAAGGTATCAGCCCCAGCATTTT; cdr3_aa: CASSSGRYQPQHF
v_call: TRBV20-1; j_call: TRBJ2-7; clone_size: many; d_call: .; cdr3_nt: TGCAGTGCTAGAGACGCTAGGGGAAACTACGAGCAGTACTTC; cdr3_aa: CSARDARGNYEQYF
v_call: TRBV12-3/TRBV12-4; j_call: TRBJ2-5; clone_size: .; d_call: .; cdr3_nt: TGTGCCAGCAGTTGGGACGGAGAGACCCAGTACTTC; cdr3_aa: CASSWDGETQYF
v_call: TRBV5-1; j_call: TRBJ2-5; clone_size: .; d_call: TRBD2; cdr3_nt: TGCGCCAGCAAGGCTAGCGGGGAGGAAGAGACCCAGTACTTC; cdr3_aa: CASKASGEEETQYF
v_call: TRBV11-2; j_call: TRBJ1-2; clone_size: many; d_call: .; cdr3_nt: TGTGCCAGCAGCTTAGCAGGGACTGACTATGGCTACACCTTC; cdr3_aa: CASSLAGTDYGYTF
v_call: TRBV9; j_call: TRBJ2-2; clone_size: few; d_call: TRBD2; cdr3_nt: TGTGCCGGCAGAGGAGGGACTAGCGGGAGGGTAAACCCAGGGGAGCTGTTTTTT; cdr3_aa: CAGRGGTSGRVNPGELFF
v_call: TRBV5-1; j_call: TRBJ2-7; clone_size: many; d_call: TRBD2; cdr3_nt: TGCGCCAGCAGCTTGGGGACTAGCAACTCCTACGAGCAGTACTTC; cdr3_aa: CASSLGTSNSYEQYF
v_call: TRBV12-5; j_call: TRBJ2-7; clone_size: many; d_call: .; cdr3_nt: TGTGCTAGTGGTTTGGCCCTATCCGGGGGCAGATACGAGCAGTACTTC; cdr3_aa: CASGLALSGGRYEQYF
v_call: TRBV28; j_call: TRBJ1-1; clone_size: many; d_call: .; cdr3_nt: TGTGCCAGCACCAACTATGGGGGTACTGAAGCTTTCTTT; cdr3_aa: CASTNYGGTEAFF